This is a list of T cell receptor beta chains from one sample in a study of long-term antiretroviral therapy in people with HIV. The protocol was immunoSEQ multiplex PCR, while the TCRdb copy is restricted to in-frame clones and leaves out a portion. The sample shows 5,000 to 7,500 clones, 60% to 80% of them seen only once. This sample comprised unsorted PBMCs, obtained 0.5 years before starting antiretroviral therapy. The receptors here all came from a man aged 40-49 years with HIV. Each CDR3 is given with its conserved first and last residue.

TRBV19,TRBJ1-2,CASSIEGYGYTF
TRBV2,TRBJ2-1,CASSEGGAYNEQFF
TRBV27,TRBJ1-2,CASAPGGPNYGYTF
TRBV19,TRBJ1-6,CASSIRRTVDNSPLHF
TRBV28,TRBJ1-1,CASGRLQGDTEAFF
TRBV5-4,TRBJ2-4,CASSLATKNIQYF
TRBV4-1,TRBJ2-3,CASSQDRRGGGDTQYF
TRBV27,TRBJ1-2,CASSLDRGQYGYTF
TRBV4-3,TRBJ1-3,CASSQAGRSSGNTIYF
TRBV25-1,TRBJ1-6,CASSEWQGDNSPLHF
TRBV28,TRBJ2-7,CASSLPGQGAREQYF
TRBV9,TRBJ1-2,CASSVVIGERQGYYGYTF
TRBV19,TRBJ1-4,CASSYRTTNEKLFF
TRBV5-1,TRBJ1-1,CASREGTAYTEAFF
TRBV18,TRBJ2-7,CASSPGTESYEQYF
TRBV25-1,TRBJ2-3,CASSALSPPTDTQYF
TRBV6-6,TRBJ2-3,CASSYGQGHTDTQYF
TRBV5-4,TRBJ1-6,CASSLDRNNSPLHF
TRBV7-9,TRBJ2-7,CASRQGGEQGYEQYF
TRBV4-3,TRBJ2-1,CASSQDGSSYEQFF
TRBV7-3,TRBJ1-2,CASSPTQGAAGGYTF
TRBV5-4,TRBJ2-6,CASSSPGPGANVLTF
TRBV5-5,TRBJ2-7,CASRYRDGFSYEQYF
TRBV6-5,TRBJ2-1,CASEDGYNEQFF
TRBV29-1,TRBJ2-6,CSVLVTLIQSRANVLTF
TRBV28,TRBJ2-7,CASSPLLREQYF
TRBV2,TRBJ1-2,CASRLDRAFYGYTF
TRBV28,TRBJ1-5,CASVPGTGGRPQHF
TRBV5-1,TRBJ2-3,CASSLGTAFRTDTQYF
TRBV6-1,TRBJ1-2,CASSEHGRPNYGYTF
TRBV7-8,TRBJ1-2,CASSTRTGANYGYTF
TRBV5-6,TRBJ1-1,CASSLPGGGTEAFF
TRBV9,TRBJ2-1,CASSAQDSGGTQFF
TRBV27,TRBJ2-1,CASSLGEHNEQFF
TRBV18,TRBJ2-7,CASSANPDRTEQYF
TRBV7-9,TRBJ2-1,CASSSSFRRQGVRGNEQFF
TRBV7-7,TRBJ2-7,CASSLAAGSEQYF
TRBV7-8,TRBJ2-1,CASSLLSGISYNEQFF
TRBV7-2,TRBJ1-2,CASSDLYGYTF
TRBV5-4,TRBJ2-7,CASSSGIRPYEQYF
TRBV30,TRBJ1-6,CAGGPGLRSYNSPLHF